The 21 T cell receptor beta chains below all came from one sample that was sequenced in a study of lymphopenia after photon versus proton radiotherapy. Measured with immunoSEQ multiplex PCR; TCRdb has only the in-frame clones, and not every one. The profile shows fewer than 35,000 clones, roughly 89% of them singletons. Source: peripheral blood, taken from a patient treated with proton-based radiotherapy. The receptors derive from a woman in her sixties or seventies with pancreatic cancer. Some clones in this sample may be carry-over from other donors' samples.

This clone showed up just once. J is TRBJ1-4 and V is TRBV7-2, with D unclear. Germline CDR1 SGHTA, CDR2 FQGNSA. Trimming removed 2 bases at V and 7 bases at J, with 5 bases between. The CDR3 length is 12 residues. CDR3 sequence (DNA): TGTGCCAGCAGCTTACAACGTGAAAAACTGTTTTTT. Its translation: CASSLQREKLFF.

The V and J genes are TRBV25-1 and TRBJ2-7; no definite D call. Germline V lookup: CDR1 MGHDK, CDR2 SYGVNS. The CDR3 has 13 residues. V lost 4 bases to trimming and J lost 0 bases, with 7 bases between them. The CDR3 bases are TGTGCCAGCAGTGTACCGTACTCCTACGAGCAGTACTTC. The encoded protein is CASSVPYSYEQYF.

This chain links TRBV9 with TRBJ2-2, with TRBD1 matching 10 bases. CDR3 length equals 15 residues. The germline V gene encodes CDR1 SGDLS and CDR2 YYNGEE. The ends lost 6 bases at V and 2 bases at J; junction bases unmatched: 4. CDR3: CASTTGGANTGELFF. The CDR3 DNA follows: TGTGCCAGCACGACAGGGGGCGCCAACACCGGGGAGCTGTTTTTT.

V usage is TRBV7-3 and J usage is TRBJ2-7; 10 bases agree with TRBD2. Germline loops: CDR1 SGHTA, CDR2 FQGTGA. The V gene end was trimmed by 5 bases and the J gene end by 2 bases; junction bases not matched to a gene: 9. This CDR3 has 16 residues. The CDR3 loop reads CASSPTTSGLPYEQYF. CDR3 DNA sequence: TGTGCCAGCAGCCCAACGACTAGCGGGCTACCCTACGAGCAGTACTTC.

CDR3: CAWSPRRVLSSGRGYNEQFF. CDR3 nucleotides: TGTGCCTGGAGCCCGCGGAGGGTTTTGTCTAGCGGGAGAGGTTACAATGAGCAGTTCTTC. The V call is TRBV30, the J call TRBJ2-1; 10 bases align to TRBD2. The CDR3 totals 20 residues. CDR1 and CDR2 from the germline V gene are GTSNPN and SVGIG (reference sequence). Trimming removed 3 bases from V and 4 bases from J; junction bases left unmatched: 21.

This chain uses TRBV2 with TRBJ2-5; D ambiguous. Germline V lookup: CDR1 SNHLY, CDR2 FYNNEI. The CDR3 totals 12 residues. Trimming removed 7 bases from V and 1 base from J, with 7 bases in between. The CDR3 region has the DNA TGTGCCAGCAAACAGAGCCAAGAGACCCAGTACTTC. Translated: CASKQSQETQYF.

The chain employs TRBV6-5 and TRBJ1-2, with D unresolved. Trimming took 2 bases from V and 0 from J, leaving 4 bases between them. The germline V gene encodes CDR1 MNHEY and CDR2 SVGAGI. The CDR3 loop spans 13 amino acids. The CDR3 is CASSYSPNYGYTF. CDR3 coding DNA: TGTGCCAGCAGTTACAGCCCTAACTATGGCTACACCTTC.

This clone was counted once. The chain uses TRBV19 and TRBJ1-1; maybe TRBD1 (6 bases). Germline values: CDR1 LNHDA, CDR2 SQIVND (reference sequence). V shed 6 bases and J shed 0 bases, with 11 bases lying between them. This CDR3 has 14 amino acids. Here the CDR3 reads CASRTGQLNTEAFF. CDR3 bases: TGTGCCAGTAGGACTGGACAGCTGAACACTGAAGCTTTCTTT.

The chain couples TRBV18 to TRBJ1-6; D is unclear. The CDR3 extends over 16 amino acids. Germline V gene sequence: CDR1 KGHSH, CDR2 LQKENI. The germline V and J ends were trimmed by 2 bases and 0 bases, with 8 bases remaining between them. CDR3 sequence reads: CASSPSESSYNSPLHF. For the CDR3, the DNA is TGTGCCAGCTCACCATCAGAGAGCTCCTATAATTCACCCCTCCACTTT.

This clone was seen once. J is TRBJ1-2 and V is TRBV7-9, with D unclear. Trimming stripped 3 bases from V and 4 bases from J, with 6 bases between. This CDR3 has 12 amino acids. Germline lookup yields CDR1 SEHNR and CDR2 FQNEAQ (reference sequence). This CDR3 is CASSLDGYGYTF. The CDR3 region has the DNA TGTGCCAGCAGCTTGGACGGCTATGGCTACACCTTC.

This CDR3 is CASSGEVWEQFF. The CDR3 nucleotides are TGTGCCAGCAGTGGGGAAGTGTGGGAGCAGTTCTTC. The chain recombines TRBV27 with TRBJ2-1; no clear D gene. Germline V gives CDR1 MNHEY, CDR2 SMNVEV (reference sequence). This CDR3 is built from 12 residues. V lost 5 bases and J lost 10, with 12 bases in between.

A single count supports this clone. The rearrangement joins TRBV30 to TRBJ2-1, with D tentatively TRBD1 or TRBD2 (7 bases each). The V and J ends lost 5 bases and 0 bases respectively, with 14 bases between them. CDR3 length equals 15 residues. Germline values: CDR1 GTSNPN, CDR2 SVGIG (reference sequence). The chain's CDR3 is CAWARGGSSYNEQFF. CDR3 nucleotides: TGTGCCTGGGCCAGGGGGGGGAGCTCCTACAATGAGCAGTTCTTC.

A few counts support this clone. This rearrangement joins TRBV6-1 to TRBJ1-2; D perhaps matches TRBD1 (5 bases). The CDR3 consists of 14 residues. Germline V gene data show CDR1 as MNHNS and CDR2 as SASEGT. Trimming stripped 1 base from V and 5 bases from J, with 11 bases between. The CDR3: CASSEVGQAYGYTF. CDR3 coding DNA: TGTGCCAGCAGTGAAGTGGGGCAGGCATATGGCTACACCTTC.

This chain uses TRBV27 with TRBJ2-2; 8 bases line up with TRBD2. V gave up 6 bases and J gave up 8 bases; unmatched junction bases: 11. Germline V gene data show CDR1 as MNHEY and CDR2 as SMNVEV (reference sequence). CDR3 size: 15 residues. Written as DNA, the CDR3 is TGTGCCAGCAGGTGGACTAGCCTAGTATCTGGGGAGCTGTTTTTT. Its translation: CASRWTSLVSGELFF.

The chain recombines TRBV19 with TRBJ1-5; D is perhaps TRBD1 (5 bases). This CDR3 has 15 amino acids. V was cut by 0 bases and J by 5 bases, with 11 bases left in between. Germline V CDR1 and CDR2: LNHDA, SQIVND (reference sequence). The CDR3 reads CASSIDQGHHQPQHF. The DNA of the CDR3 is TGTGCCAGTAGTATAGATCAGGGCCACCATCAGCCCCAGCATTTT. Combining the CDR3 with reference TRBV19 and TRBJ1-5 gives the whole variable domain DGGITQSPKYLFRKEGQNVTLSCEQNLNHDAMYWYRQDPGQGLRLIYYSQIVNDFQKGDIAEGYSVSREKKESFPLTVTSAQKNPTAFYLCASSIDQGHHQPQHFGDGTRLSIL.

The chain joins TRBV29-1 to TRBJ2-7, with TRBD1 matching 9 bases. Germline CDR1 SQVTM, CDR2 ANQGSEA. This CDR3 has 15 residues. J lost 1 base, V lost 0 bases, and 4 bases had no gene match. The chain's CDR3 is CSVEDSGTGSYEQYF. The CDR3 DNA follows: TGCAGCGTTGAAGATTCAGGGACAGGGTCCTACGAGCAGTACTTC.

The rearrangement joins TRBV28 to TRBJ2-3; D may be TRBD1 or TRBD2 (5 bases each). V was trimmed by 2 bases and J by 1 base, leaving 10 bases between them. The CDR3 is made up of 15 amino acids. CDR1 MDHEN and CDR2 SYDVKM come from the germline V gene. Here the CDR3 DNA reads TGTGCCAGCAGTTTACTTCGGGACCGCACAGATACGCAGTATTTT. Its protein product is CASSLLRDRTDTQYF.

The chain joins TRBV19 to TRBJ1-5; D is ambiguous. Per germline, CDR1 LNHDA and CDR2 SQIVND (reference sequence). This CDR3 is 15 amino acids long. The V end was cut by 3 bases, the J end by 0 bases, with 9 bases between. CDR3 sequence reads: CASSITAASNQPQHF. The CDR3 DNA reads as TGTGCCAGTAGTATTACGGCAGCTAGCAATCAGCCCCAGCATTTT.

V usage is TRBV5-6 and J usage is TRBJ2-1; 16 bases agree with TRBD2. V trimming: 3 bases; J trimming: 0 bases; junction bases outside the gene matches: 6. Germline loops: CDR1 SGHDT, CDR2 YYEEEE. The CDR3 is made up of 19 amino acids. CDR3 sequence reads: CASSSSGTSGRDSYNEQFF. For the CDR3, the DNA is TGTGCCAGCAGCTCGTCCGGGACTAGCGGGAGGGACTCCTACAATGAGCAGTTCTTC. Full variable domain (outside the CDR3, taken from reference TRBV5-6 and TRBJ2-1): DAGVTQSPTHLIKTRGQQVTLRCSPKSGHDTVSWYQQALGQGPQFIFQYYEEEERQRGNFPDRFSGHQFPNYSSELNVNALLLGDSALYLCASSSSGTSGRDSYNEQFFGPGTRLTVL.

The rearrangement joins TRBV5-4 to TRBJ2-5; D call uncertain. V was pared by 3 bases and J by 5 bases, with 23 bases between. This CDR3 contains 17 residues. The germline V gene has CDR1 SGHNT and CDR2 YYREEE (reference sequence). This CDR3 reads CASSYAGLGRSGETQYF. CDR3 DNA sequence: TGTGCCAGCAGCTACGCCGGCCTAGGTCGGTCCGGGGAGACCCAGTACTTC.

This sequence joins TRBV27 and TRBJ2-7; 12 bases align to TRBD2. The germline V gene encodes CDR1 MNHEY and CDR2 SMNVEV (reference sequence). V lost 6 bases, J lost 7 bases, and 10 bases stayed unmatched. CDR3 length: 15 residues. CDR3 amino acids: CASRGLAGGPWEQYF. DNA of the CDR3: TGTGCCAGCAGGGGTCTAGCGGGAGGGCCTTGGGAGCAGTACTTC.